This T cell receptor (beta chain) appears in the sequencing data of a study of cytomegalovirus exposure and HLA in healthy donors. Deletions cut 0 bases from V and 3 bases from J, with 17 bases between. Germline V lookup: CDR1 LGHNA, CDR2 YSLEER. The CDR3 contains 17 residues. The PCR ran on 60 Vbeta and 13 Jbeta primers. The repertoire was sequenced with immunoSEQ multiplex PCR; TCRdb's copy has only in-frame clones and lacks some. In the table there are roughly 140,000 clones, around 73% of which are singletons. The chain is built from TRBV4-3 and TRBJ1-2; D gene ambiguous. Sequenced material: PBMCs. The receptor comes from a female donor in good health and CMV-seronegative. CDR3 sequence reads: CASSQDLERVLYYGYTF. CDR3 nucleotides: TGCGCCAGCAGCCAAGATCTCGAGAGGGTCTTGTACTATGGCTACACCTTC.